The 32 T cell receptor beta chains below come from one sample, sequenced in a study of breast tumors, draining lymph nodes, adjacent tissues. MiXCR, applied by TCRdb to the multiplex PCR reads, yields one record per CDR3 protein. The sample has about 89,000 distinct CDR3 sequences, approximately 28% seen once. The lymph nodes were axillary draining lymph nodes from breast cancer patients. The sample consisted of axillary lymph node tissue. The origin of the receptors is a female donor with breast cancer. Some clones in this sample may be carry-over from other donors' samples.

This clonotype was recorded many times. This chain connects TRBV10-3 to TRBJ2-1, with TRBD2 identical over 9 bases. The ends lost 6 bases at V and 5 bases at J; junction bases unmatched: 5. The V gene's germline CDR1 is ENHRY and CDR2 SYGVKD. CDR3 length equals 14 residues. CDR3 in DNA: TGTGCCATCAGACGACTAGCGGCGAACAATGAGCAGTTCTTC. As protein: CAIRRLAANNEQFF.

This chain uses TRBV12-3 or TRBV12-4 with TRBJ2-1; 13 bases match TRBD2. Losses at the gene ends were 5 bases for V and 4 bases for J; bases not matched to a gene: 5. This CDR3 is 16 amino acids long. CDR3 region: CASSVGLAGQYNEQFF. In nucleotides, the CDR3 is TGTGCCAGCAGTGTGGGACTAGCGGGACAGTACAATGAGCAGTTCTTC.

The genes are TRBV19 and TRBJ2-3; 13 nucleotides align to TRBD2. Germline CDR1 is LNHDA and CDR2 is SQIVND (reference sequence). V shed 6 bases and J 4 bases; nucleotides not matched to a gene: 4. The CDR3 length is 15 residues. This CDR3 reads CASSPLAGGSDTQYF. In nucleotides, the CDR3 is TGTGCCAGTAGCCCACTAGCGGGAGGGTCAGATACGCAGTATTTT.

A word on this clonotype: One end of the junction does not line up with germline, which may come from a read error. The V and J genes are TRBV29-1 and TRBJ2-1; maybe TRBD2 (5 bases). The CDR3 covers 13 residues. CDR1 and CDR2 (germline): SQVTM, ANQGSEA. CDR3 DNA: TGCAGCGGACACAAGACGGGATACAATGAGCAGTTCTTT. Amino acids: CSGHKTGYNEQFF.

As to this clonotype: A read error is possible here, since a much larger clone lies one base away. The chain is built from TRBV29-1 and TRBJ1-1; TRBD1 is a possible D gene (5 bases). CDR3 length: 10 residues. Germline lookup yields CDR1 SQVTM and CDR2 ANQGSEA. This chain's CDR3 is CSVFQGEVFF. The CDR3 nucleotides are TGCAGCGTTTTTCAGGGTGAAGTTTTCTTT. The full variable domain, with the rest looked up from reference TRBV29-1 and TRBJ1-1, is SAVISQKPSRDICQRGTSLTIQCQVDSQVTMMFWYRQQPGQSLTLIATANQGSEATYESGFVIDKFPISRPNLTFSTLTVSNMSPEDSSIYLCSVFQGEVFFGQGTRLTVV.

This clonotype showed up many times. The rearrangement joins TRBV18 to TRBJ2-7; D call uncertain. The CDR3 spans 13 residues. Trimming cost V 3 bases and J 4 bases, with 10 bases left between them. CDR1 and CDR2 (germline): KGHSH, LQKENI. The DNA of the CDR3 is TGTGCCAGCTCACCTAGGACGGATTACGAGCAGTACTTC. This gives the protein CASSPRTDYEQYF.

The V and J genes are TRBV25-1 and TRBJ1-6, with D tentatively TRBD1 (5 bases). In germline, CDR1 is MGHDK, CDR2 SYGVNS. V lost 2 bases and J 7 bases, leaving 15 bases between the germline ends. The CDR3 is 16 amino acids. CDR3 DNA sequence: TGTGCCAGCAGTGAAGGCGGTTGGGGCCCCAATTCACCCCTCCACTTT. Residues: CASSEGGWGPNSPLHF.

This clonotype was seen many times. The V and J genes are TRBV3-1 and TRBJ1-4; D unclear. The CDR3 has 15 amino acids. With 1 base removed from V and 5 bases from J, the gap between germline ends came to 11 bases. Germline V gene lookup returns CDR1 LGHDT and CDR2 YNNKEL (reference sequence). The DNA for the CDR3 is TGTGCCAGCAGCCAAGTTACGGGGAGAAATGAAAAACTGTTTTTT. Encoded protein: CASSQVTGRNEKLFF.

This clonotype was counted at least ten times. CDR3 nucleotides: TGTGCCAGCAGCTTGGGGTCCAGGTCAACTAATGAAAAACTGTTTTTT. It specifies CASSLGSRSTNEKLFF. V and J are TRBV5-8 and TRBJ1-4; D is uncertain. This CDR3 has 16 residues. Germline V CDR1 and CDR2: SGHTS, YDEGEE. Between the trimmed V and J ends, which lost 0 bases and 0 bases, there was a span of 9 bases.

Note on this clonotype: A much bigger clone sits one base away, suggesting this may be a read error. This rearrangement joins TRBV6-4 to TRBJ2-7; D unresolved. Germline V gene sequence: CDR1 MRHNA, CDR2 SNTAGT. The CDR3 totals 13 residues. V lost 6 bases, J lost 3 bases, and 12 bases lay in between. CDR3 sequence: CASRFGLVYEQYF. In DNA, the CDR3 is TGTGCCAGCAGATTTGGTCTAGTCTACGAGCAGTACTTC.

This clonotype was counted ten times or more. The chain couples TRBV4-1 to TRBJ1-2; 7 bases map to TRBD1. CDR1 is MGHRA and CDR2 is YSYEKL in the germline V gene. This CDR3 is built from 14 residues. The V and J ends lost 5 bases and 3 bases, in that order; junction bases with no gene match: 6. For the CDR3, the DNA is TGCGCCAGCAGCGGGAGGGGGCGCGACTATGGCTACACCTTC. This codes for CASSGRGRDYGYTF.

The chain uses TRBV20-1 and TRBJ2-7; D is undetermined. Trimming removed 3 bases at V and 5 bases at J, with 17 bases between. This CDR3 region has 14 residues. Germline CDR1 is DFQATT and CDR2 is SNEGSKA (reference sequence). CDR3 sequence (DNA): TGCAGTGCTAGTGTGCTTGGCACTCTTGACGAGCAGTACTTC. It specifies CSASVLGTLDEQYF.

This chain joins TRBV5-6 and TRBJ1-1, with D hard to call. The V gene's germline CDR1 is SGHDT and CDR2 YYEEEE. Trimming took 0 bases from V and 7 from J, leaving 7 bases between them. The CDR3 runs 12 residues. This CDR3 reads CASSLDRIEAFF. Here the CDR3 DNA reads TGTGCCAGCAGCTTGGATCGGATTGAAGCTTTCTTT.

This clonotype was recorded many times. The chain employs TRBV9 and TRBJ2-1; 8 bases map to TRBD2. The CDR3 runs 14 residues. Germline V gene lookup returns CDR1 SGDLS and CDR2 YYNGEE. Unmatched junction bases numbered 9, after V lost 4 bases and J lost 9 bases. In DNA form, the CDR3 reads TGTGCCAGCAGCTCAGCCGGACTAGCCGGTGAGCAGTTCTTC. Translated: CASSSAGLAGEQFF.

This clonotype was found many times. The chain employs TRBV20-1 and TRBJ2-5; possible D gene TRBD2, 6 bases. The V and J ends lost 3 bases and 4 bases respectively, with 18 bases between them. Per the germline V gene, CDR1 is DFQATT and CDR2 is SNEGSKA (reference sequence). The CDR3 spans 15 residues. In nucleotides, the CDR3 is TGCAGTGCTAGTGGGTCTGGAGGGTCCCGAGAGACCCAGTACTTC. Protein product: CSASGSGGSRETQYF.

The gene calls are TRBV6-5 and TRBJ2-3; TRBD1 matches 10 bases. The V and J ends lost 5 bases and 4 bases, in that order; junction bases with no gene match: 6. The CDR3 contains 15 residues. Germline assignment: CDR1 MNHEY and CDR2 SVGAGI. The CDR3 region is CASSHGTGDADTQYF. CDR3 DNA: TGTGCCAGCAGTCACGGGACAGGGGATGCAGATACGCAGTATTTT.

This clonotype came up many times. The chain carries TRBV20-1 and TRBJ2-1; D perhaps matches TRBD2 (5 bases). CDR3 size: 14 residues. The germline gives CDR1 DFQATT, CDR2 SNEGSKA (reference sequence). Trimming stripped 5 bases from V and 7 bases from J, with 18 bases between. CDR3 sequence: CSAAPLRPGNEQFF. DNA for the CDR3: TGCAGTGCTGCCCCACTCCGGCCGGGGAATGAGCAGTTCTTC.

The chain employs TRBV5-4 and TRBJ2-1; D ambiguous. V lost 2 bases and J 4 bases, leaving 13 bases between the germline ends. CDR3 length: 15 residues. The germline CDR1 and CDR2 sequences are SGHNT and YYREEE (reference sequence). CDR3 amino acids: CASSLATPMYNEQFF. The CDR3, as DNA: TGTGCCAGCAGCTTAGCGACCCCAATGTACAATGAGCAGTTCTTC.

This clonotype has at least ten counts. This sequence joins TRBV7-2 and TRBJ2-5; possibly TRBD2 for D (6 bases). The CDR3 is made up of 15 amino acids. With 5 bases removed from V and 4 bases from J, the gap between germline ends came to 17 bases. In germline, CDR1 is SGHTA, CDR2 FQGNSA. The CDR3 sequence: CASSLGIPGVETQYF. The CDR3 region has the DNA TGTGCCAGCAGCCTAGGAATACCGGGGGTAGAGACCCAGTACTTC.

By share of the sample, this clonotype is medium-sized. The V and J genes are TRBV15 and TRBJ1-5, with TRBD1 matching 11 bases. This CDR3 has 17 amino acids. In germline, CDR1 is LNHNV, CDR2 YYDKDF (reference sequence). Trimming took 7 bases from V and 0 from J; bases not matched to a gene: 8. The CDR3 reads CATIGTGGEYSNQPQHF. CDR3 DNA sequence: TGTGCCACCATAGGGACAGGGGGTGAATATAGCAATCAGCCCCAGCATTTT.

This clonotype was observed at least ten times. The chain joins TRBV20-1 to TRBJ2-4, with 10 bases identical to TRBD2. After removal of 6 bases from V and 0 bases from J, the junction contained 5 bases not matched to a gene. Germline V CDR1 and CDR2: DFQATT, SNEGSKA (reference sequence). CDR3 length equals 15 residues. CDR3 amino acids: CSAKTSGLAKNIQYF. In nucleotides, the CDR3 is TGCAGTGCAAAGACTAGCGGGTTAGCCAAAAACATTCAGTACTTC.

This clonotype came up a few times. The genes are TRBV30 and TRBJ2-2; unclear D gene. The CDR3 consists of 14 residues. CDR1 and CDR2 (germline): GTSNPN, SVGIG (reference sequence). V was shortened by 2 bases and J by 0 bases, with 7 bases between the two germline ends. This CDR3 is CAWSSETNTGELFF. CDR3 nucleotides: TGTGCCTGGAGTTCCGAGACGAACACCGGGGAGCTGTTTTTT.

This clonotype appeared many times. V and J are TRBV19 and TRBJ2-1; D is unclear. V lost 8 bases to trimming and J lost 5 bases, with 10 bases between them. Germline V gene lookup returns CDR1 LNHDA and CDR2 SQIVND (reference sequence). The CDR3 extends over 12 amino acids. CDR3 in DNA: TGTGCCAGTGACAACCGAGACAATGAGCAGTTCTTC. Amino acids: CASDNRDNEQFF.

This clonotype has a count of ten or more. The V and J genes are TRBV28 and TRBJ2-7, with D possibly being TRBD1 (5 bases). Trimming pared 6 bases from V and 4 bases from J, leaving 16 bases between. Per the germline V gene, CDR1 is MDHEN and CDR2 is SYDVKM. The CDR3 consists of 14 residues. The CDR3 sequence: CASRQAVQPYEQYF. CDR3 nucleotides: TGTGCCAGCAGACAGGCGGTCCAGCCATACGAGCAGTACTTC.

This clonotype appeared many times. The chain combines TRBV7-9 with TRBJ1-6; TRBD1 matches at 9 bases. The germline V gene has CDR1 SEHNR and CDR2 FQNEAQ (reference sequence). V trimming: 1 base; J trimming: 8 bases; junction bases outside the gene matches: 0. The CDR3 consists of 14 residues. The CDR3 region is CASSLGTGDSPLHF. CDR3 coding DNA: TGTGCCAGCAGCTTAGGGACAGGGGATTCACCCCTCCACTTT.

The gene calls are TRBV6-2 or TRBV6-3 and TRBJ2-3; D unclear. CDR3 length: 12 amino acids. Germline assignment: CDR1 MNHEY and CDR2 SVGEGT. The germline V and J ends were trimmed by 5 bases and 5 bases, with 8 bases remaining between them. The chain's CDR3 is CASSRLLDTQYF. The CDR3 DNA reads as TGTGCCAGCAGTAGACTGCTAGATACGCAGTATTTT.

This clonotype was seen ten or more times. The chain links TRBV25-1 to TRBJ2-2; 7 bases align to TRBD2. With 0 bases clipped from V and 7 bases from J, the junction kept 8 bases outside the gene matches. There are 16 residues in the CDR3. The germline V gene has CDR1 MGHDK and CDR2 SYGVNS. The DNA for the CDR3 is TGTGCCAGCAGTGAATATTTGGGAGGGTTGGGCGGGGAGCTGTTTTTT. Translated: CASSEYLGGLGGELFF.

This clonotype was detected ten times or more. The rearrangement links TRBV11-3 to TRBJ2-1; 9 bases line up with TRBD2. Germline-derived CDR1 and CDR2 are SGHNT and YENEEA. The V gene end was trimmed by 5 bases and the J gene end by 7 bases; junction bases not matched to a gene: 9. This CDR3 contains 15 residues. The chain's CDR3 is CASSIPAGGRNEQFF. The CDR3 DNA sequence: TGTGCCAGCAGCATCCCAGCGGGAGGTAGAAATGAGCAGTTCTTC.

A word on this clonotype: One base away lies a much larger clone, so this may be a sequencing read error. The rearrangement uses TRBV6-2 or TRBV6-3 and TRBJ2-1; D remains ambiguous. The CDR3 sequence is 13 residues long. Germline V gives CDR1 MNHEY, CDR2 SVGEGT. V was clipped by 4 bases and J by 11 bases, with 15 bases between them. The CDR3 sequence is CASSFHPGHKQFF. In DNA, the CDR3 is TGTGCCAGCAGTTTCCACCCGGGTCATAAGCAGTTCTTC.

This clonotype was counted many times. The chain joins TRBV29-1 to TRBJ2-2; D is uncertain. This CDR3 contains 14 residues. Germline CDR1 reads SQVTM; CDR2 reads ANQGSEA. The V end lost 3 bases, the J end lost 1 base, and 9 bases lay between the germline ends. CDR3 coding DNA: TGCAGCGTTGAGGTCGGAAAGAACACCGGGGAGCTGTTTTTT. It translates to CSVEVGKNTGELFF.

A note on this clonotype: This sequence may be a read error, since a much larger clone differs from it by one base. This chain links TRBV9 with TRBJ2-6; 10 bases are a match to TRBD2. The length of the CDR3 is 17 residues. Germline V gene sequence: CDR1 SGDLS, CDR2 YYNGEE. CDR3 region: CASSAQREGPGATVLTF. In DNA, the CDR3 is TGTGCCAGCAGCGCCCAGCGGGAGGGCCCTGGGGCCACCGTCCTGACTTTC.

This clonotype has ten or more counts. The chain has TRBV5-8 and TRBJ2-4, with a weak D call TRBD2 (5 bases). CDR1 is SGHTS, CDR2 YDEGEE, per germline. Trimming took off 2 bases at V and 9 bases at J, with 18 bases between the two ends. The length of the CDR3 is 15 residues. The CDR3 nucleotides read TGTGCCAGCAGCTTTCTGACTGCCCTAGGAGGCATTCAGTACTTC. It yields the protein CASSFLTALGGIQYF.